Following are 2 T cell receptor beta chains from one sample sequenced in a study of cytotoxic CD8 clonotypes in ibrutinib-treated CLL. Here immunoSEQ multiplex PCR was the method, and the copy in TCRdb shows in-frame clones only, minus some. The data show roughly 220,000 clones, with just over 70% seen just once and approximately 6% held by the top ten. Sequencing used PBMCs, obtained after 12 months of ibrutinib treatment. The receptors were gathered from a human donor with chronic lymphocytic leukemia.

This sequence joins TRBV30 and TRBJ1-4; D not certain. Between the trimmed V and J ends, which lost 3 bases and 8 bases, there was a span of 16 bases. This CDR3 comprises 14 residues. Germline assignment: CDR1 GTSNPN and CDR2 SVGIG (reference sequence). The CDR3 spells CAWRAHGLGEKLFF. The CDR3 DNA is TGTGCCTGGAGGGCACACGGGCTCGGGGAAAAACTGTTTTTT.

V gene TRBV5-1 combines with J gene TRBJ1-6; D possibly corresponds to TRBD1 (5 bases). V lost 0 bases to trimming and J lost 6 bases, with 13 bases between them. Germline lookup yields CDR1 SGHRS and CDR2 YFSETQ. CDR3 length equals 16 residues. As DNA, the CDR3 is TGCGCCAGCAGCTTGGGCCAGGGAGGTCGTAATTCACCCCTCCACTTT. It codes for CASSLGQGGRNSPLHF.